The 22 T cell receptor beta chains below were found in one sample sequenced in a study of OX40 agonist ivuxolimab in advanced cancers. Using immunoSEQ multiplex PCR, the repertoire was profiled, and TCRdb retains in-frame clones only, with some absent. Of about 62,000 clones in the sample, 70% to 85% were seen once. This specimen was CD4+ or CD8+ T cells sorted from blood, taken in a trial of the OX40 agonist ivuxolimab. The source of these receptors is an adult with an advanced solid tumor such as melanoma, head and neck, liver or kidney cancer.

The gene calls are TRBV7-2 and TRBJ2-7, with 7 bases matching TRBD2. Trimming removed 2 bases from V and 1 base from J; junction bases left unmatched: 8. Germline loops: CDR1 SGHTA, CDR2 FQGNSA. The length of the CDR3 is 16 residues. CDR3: CASSLTLWGGSYEQYF. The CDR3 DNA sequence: TGTGCCAGCAGCTTAACCCTTTGGGGGGGGTCCTACGAGCAGTACTTC.

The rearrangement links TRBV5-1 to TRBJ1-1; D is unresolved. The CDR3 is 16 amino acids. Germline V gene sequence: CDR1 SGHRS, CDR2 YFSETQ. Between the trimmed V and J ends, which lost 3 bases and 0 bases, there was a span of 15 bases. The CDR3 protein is CASSSPDGRLNTEAFF. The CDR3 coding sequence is TGCGCCAGCAGCTCACCGGACGGCAGGCTGAACACTGAAGCTTTCTTT. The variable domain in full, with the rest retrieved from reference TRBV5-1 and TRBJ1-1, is KAGVTQTPRYLIKTRGQQVTLSCSPISGHRSVSWYQQTPGQGLQFLFEYFSETQRNKGNFPGRFSGRQFSNSRSEMNVSTLELGDSALYLCASSSPDGRLNTEAFFGQGTRLTVV.

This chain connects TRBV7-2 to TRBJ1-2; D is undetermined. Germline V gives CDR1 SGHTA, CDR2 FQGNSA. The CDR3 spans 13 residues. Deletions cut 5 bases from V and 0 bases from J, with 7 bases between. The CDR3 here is CASSPAPNYGYTF. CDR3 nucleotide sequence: TGTGCCAGCAGCCCCGCCCCTAACTATGGCTACACCTTC.

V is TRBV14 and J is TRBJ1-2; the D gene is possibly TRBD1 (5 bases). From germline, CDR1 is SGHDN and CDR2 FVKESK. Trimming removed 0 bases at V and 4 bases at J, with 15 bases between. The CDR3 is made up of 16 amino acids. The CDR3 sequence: CASSQDVFGGVYGYTF. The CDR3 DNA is TGTGCCAGCAGCCAAGATGTTTTCGGGGGGGTCTATGGCTACACCTTC. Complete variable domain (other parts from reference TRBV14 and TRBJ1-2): EAGVTQFPSHSVIEKGQTVTLRCDPISGHDNLYWYRRVMGKEIKFLLHFVKESKQDESGMPNNRFLAERTGGTYSTLKVQPAELEDSGVYFCASSQDVFGGVYGYTFGSGTRLTVV.

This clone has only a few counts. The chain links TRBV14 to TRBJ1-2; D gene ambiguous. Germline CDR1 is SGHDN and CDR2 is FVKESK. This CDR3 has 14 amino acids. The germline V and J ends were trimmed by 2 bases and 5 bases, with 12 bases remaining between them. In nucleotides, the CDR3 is TGTGCCAGCAGCCAAAGTGGAGGTCCGTATGGCTACACCTTC. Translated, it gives CASSQSGGPYGYTF.

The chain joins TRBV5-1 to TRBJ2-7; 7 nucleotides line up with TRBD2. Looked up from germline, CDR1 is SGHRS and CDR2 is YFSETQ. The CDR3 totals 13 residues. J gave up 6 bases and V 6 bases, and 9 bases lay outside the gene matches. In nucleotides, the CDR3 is TGCGCCAGCATAGCTGGGGAGGGTTTCGAGCAGTACTTC. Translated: CASIAGEGFEQYF.

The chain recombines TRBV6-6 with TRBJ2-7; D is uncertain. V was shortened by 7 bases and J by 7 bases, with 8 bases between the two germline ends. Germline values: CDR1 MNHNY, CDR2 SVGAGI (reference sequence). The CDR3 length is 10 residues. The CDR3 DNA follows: TGTGCCAGCAATCAGTATGAGCAGTACTTC. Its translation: CASNQYEQYF.

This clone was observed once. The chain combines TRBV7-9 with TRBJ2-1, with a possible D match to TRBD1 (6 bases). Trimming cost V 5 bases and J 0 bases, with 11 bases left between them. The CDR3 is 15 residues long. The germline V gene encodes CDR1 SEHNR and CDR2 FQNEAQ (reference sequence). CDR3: CASSETGYSYNEQFF. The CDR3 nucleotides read TGTGCCAGCAGCGAAACAGGGTACTCCTACAATGAGCAGTTCTTC.

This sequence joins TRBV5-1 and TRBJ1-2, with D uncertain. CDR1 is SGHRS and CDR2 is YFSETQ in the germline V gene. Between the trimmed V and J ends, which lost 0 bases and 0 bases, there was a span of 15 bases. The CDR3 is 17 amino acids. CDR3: CASSLDPTGHSNYGYTF. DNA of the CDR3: TGCGCCAGCAGCTTGGACCCCACGGGCCACTCTAACTATGGCTACACCTTC.

In nucleotides, the CDR3 is TGCGCCAGCAGCTTGGGGGGCGATCTTGTATTTTACGAGCAGTACTTC. Amino acids: CASSLGGDLVFYEQYF. The chain joins TRBV5-1 to TRBJ2-7; D possibly corresponds to TRBD1 (5 bases). The CDR3 is 16 amino acids. Germline loops: CDR1 SGHRS, CDR2 YFSETQ. The V and J ends lost 0 bases and 4 bases respectively, with 17 bases between them.

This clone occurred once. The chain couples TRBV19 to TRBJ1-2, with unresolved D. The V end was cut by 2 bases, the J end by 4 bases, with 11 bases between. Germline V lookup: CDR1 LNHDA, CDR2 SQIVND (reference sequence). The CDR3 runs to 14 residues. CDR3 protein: CASSIRHTTYGYTF. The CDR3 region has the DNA TGTGCCAGTAGTATACGACATACCACCTATGGCTACACCTTC.

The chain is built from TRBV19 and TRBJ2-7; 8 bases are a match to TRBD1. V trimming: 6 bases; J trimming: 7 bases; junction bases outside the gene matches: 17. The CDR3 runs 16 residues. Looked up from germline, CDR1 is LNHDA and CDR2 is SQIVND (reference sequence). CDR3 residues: CASRREHRGSLGEQYF. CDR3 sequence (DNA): TGTGCCAGTAGGAGAGAACACAGGGGGAGTCTAGGGGAGCAGTACTTC.

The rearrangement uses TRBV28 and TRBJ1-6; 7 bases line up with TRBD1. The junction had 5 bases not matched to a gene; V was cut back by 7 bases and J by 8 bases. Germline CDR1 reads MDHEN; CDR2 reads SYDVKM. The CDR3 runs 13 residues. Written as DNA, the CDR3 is TGTGCCAGCAACAGGGGTAGGGATTCACCCCTCCACTTT. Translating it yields CASNRGRDSPLHF.

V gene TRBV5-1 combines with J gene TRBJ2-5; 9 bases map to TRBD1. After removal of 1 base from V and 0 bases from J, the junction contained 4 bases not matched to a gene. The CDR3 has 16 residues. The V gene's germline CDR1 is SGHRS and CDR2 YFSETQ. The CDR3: CASSLPGTGNQETQYF. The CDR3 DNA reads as TGCGCCAGCAGCTTGCCTGGGACAGGGAACCAAGAGACCCAGTACTTC.

The CDR3 coding sequence is TGTGCCATCAGTGAGTCTACCGGGACCAGCTATGGCTACACCTTC. This sequence encodes CAISESTGTSYGYTF. This chain connects TRBV10-3 to TRBJ1-2; D possibly corresponds to TRBD1 (5 bases). The CDR3 consists of 15 residues. V was pared by 0 bases and J by 4 bases, with 12 bases between. The germline CDR1 and CDR2 sequences are ENHRY and SYGVKD.

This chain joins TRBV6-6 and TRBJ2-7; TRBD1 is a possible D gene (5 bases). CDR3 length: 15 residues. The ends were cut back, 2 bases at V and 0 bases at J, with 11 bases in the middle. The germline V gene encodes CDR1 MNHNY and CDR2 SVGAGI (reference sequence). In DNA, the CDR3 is TGTGCCAGCAGTTACGCCTCAGGGTTCTCCTACGAGCAGTACTTC. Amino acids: CASSYASGFSYEQYF.

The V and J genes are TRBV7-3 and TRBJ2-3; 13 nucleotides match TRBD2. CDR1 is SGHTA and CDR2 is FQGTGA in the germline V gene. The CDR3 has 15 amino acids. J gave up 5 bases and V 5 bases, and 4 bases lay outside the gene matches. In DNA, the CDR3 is TGTGCCAGCAGCACTAGCGGGGGGGCCGGAGATACGCAGTATTTT. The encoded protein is CASSTSGGAGDTQYF.

In DNA, the CDR3 is TGTGCCAGCAACGCGGGGGGCTCCTACAATGAGCAGTTCTTC. Protein: CASNAGGSYNEQFF. The chain carries TRBV6-5 and TRBJ2-1; 8 bases fit TRBD2. Germline V gene data show CDR1 as MNHEY and CDR2 as SVGAGI. The CDR3 extends over 14 amino acids. Germline trimming cut 7 bases from V and 0 bases from J; bases unmatched to any gene: 2.

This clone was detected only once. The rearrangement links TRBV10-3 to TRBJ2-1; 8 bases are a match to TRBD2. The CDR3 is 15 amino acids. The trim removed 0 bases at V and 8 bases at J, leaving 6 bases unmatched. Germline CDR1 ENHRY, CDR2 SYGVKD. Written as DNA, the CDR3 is TGTGCCATCAGTGAGTCTGCGGGGGGCCGGGATGAGCAGTTCTTC. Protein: CAISESAGGRDEQFF.

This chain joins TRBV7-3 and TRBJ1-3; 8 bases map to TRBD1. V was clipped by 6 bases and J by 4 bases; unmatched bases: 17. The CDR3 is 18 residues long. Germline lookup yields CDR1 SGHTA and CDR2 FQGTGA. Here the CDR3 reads CASRLPEPTGGGGNTIYF. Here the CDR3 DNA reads TGTGCCAGCAGACTTCCTGAACCAACAGGGGGAGGCGGAAACACCATATATTTT.

The CDR3 loop is CASSLGQYNSPLHF. The CDR3 bases are TGCGCCAGCAGCTTGGGGCAGTATAATTCACCCCTCCACTTT. This chain links TRBV5-1 with TRBJ1-6, with D unresolved. Trimming pared 0 bases from V and 4 bases from J, leaving 5 bases between. The CDR3 spans 14 residues. The germline CDR1 and CDR2 sequences are SGHRS and YFSETQ.

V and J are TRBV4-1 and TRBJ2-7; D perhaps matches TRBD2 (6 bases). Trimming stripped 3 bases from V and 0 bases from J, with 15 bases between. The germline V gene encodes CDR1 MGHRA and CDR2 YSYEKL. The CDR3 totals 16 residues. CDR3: CASSHRAGLLSYEQYF. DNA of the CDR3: TGCGCCAGCAGCCACCGGGCGGGGCTACTCTCCTACGAGCAGTACTTC.